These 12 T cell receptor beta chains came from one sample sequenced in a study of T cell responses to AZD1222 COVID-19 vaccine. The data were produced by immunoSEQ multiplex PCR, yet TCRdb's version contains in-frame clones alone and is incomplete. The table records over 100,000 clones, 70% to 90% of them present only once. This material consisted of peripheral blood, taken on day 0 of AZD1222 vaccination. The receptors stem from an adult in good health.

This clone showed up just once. The CDR3 reads CASSPSGQDTEAFF. The CDR3 DNA sequence: TGTGCCAGCAGTCCGAGCGGACAGGACACTGAAGCTTTCTTT. V gene TRBV21-1 combines with J gene TRBJ1-1; the table assigns TRBD1, which was not confirmed against the DNA. TRBV21-1 is a pseudogene segment. The CDR3 contains 14 residues.

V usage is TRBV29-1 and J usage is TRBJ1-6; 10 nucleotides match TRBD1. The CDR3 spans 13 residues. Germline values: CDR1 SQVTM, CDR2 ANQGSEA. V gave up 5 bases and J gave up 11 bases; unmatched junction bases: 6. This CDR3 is CSVRTGGSAPLHF. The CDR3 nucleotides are TGCAGCGTTCGGACAGGGGGAAGTGCACCCCTCCACTTT. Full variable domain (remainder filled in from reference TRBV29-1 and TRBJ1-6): SAVISQKPSRDICQRGTSLTIQCQVDSQVTMMFWYRQQPGQSLTLIATANQGSEATYESGFVIDKFPISRPNLTFSTLTVSNMSPEDSSIYLCSVRTGGSAPLHFGNGTRLTVT.

The CDR3 region is CATGRNEQFF. The CDR3 nucleotides are TGTGCCACGGGACGCAATGAGCAGTTCTTC. The chain combines TRBV10-3 with TRBJ2-1, with D tentatively TRBD1 or TRBD2 (5 bases each). CDR1 and CDR2 from the germline V gene are ENHRY and SYGVKD. The CDR3 loop spans 10 amino acids. The V end lost 10 bases, the J end lost 6 bases, and 7 bases lay between the germline ends.

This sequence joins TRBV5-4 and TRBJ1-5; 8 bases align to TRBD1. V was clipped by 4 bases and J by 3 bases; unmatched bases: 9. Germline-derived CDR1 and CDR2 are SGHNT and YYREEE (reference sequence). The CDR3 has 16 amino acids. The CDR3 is CASSPLDRVNNQPQHF. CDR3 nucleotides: TGTGCCAGCAGCCCGCTGGACAGGGTTAACAATCAGCCCCAGCATTTT. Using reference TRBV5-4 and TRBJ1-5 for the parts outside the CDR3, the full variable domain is ETGVTQSPTHLIKTRGQQVTLRCSSQSGHNTVSWYQQALGQGPQFIFQYYREEENGRGNFPPRFSGLQFPNYSSELNVNALELDDSALYLCASSPLDRVNNQPQHFGDGTRLSIL.

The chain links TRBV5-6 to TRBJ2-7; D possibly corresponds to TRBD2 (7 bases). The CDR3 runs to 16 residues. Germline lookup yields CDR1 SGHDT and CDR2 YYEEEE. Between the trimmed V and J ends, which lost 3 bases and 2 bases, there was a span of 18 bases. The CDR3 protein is CASSWGRGARAYEQYF. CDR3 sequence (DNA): TGTGCCAGCAGCTGGGGACGGGGGGCGCGGGCCTACGAGCAGTACTTC.

CDR3 DNA: TGCGCCAGCAGCTCCGGGACTAGCGCTTTCTATGAGCAGTTCTTC. Translation gives CASSSGTSAFYEQFF. The rearrangement uses TRBV5-1 and TRBJ2-1; 10 nucleotides match TRBD2. CDR1 and CDR2 (germline): SGHRS, YFSETQ. The V gene end was trimmed by 3 bases and the J gene end by 8 bases; junction bases not matched to a gene: 8. There are 15 residues in the CDR3.

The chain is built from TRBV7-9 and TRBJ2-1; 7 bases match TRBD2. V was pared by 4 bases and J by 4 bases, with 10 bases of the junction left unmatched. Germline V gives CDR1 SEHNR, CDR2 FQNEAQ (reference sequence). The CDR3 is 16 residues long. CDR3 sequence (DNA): TGTGCCAGCAGCTCACCGGGGGGAATGGATTACAATGAGCAGTTCTTC. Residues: CASSSPGGMDYNEQFF.

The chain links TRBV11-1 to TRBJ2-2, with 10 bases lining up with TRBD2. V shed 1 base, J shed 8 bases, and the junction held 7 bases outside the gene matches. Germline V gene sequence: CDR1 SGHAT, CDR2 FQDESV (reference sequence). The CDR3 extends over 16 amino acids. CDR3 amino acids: CASSLESSGRKGELFF. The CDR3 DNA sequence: TGTGCCAGCAGCTTAGAATCTAGCGGGAGAAAGGGGGAGCTGTTTTTT.

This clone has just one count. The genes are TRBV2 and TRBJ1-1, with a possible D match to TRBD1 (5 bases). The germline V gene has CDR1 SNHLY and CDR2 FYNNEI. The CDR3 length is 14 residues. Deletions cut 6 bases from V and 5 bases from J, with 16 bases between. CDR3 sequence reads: CASSAEGRGTEAFF. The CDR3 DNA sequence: TGTGCCAGCAGCGCTGAGGGCCGGGGGACTGAAGCTTTCTTT.

In nucleotides, the CDR3 is TGTGCCAGCAGTCCTATCGTTTGGACAGTCATGACAGCCCGCCCCTATGGCTACACCTTC. Translation gives CASSPIVWTVMTARPYGYTF. J is TRBJ1-2 and V is TRBV28; D may be TRBD1 (6 bases). The CDR3 runs to 20 residues. The germline CDR1 and CDR2 sequences are MDHEN and SYDVKM. With 5 bases removed from V and 4 bases from J, the gap between germline ends came to 32 bases.

CDR3 in amino acids: CASSMTGGTGANVLTF. In nucleotides, the CDR3 is TGTGCCAGTAGTATGACAGGGGGTACGGGGGCCAACGTCCTGACTTTC. The genes are TRBV19 and TRBJ2-6, with TRBD1 matching 9 bases. Trimming at V came to 3 bases and at J to 4 bases, leaving 4 bases not matched to a gene. The CDR3 is 16 amino acids. Germline V gene sequence: CDR1 LNHDA, CDR2 SQIVND (reference sequence). The whole variable domain, remainder taken from reference TRBV19 and TRBJ2-6, is DGGITQSPKYLFRKEGQNVTLSCEQNLNHDAMYWYRQDPGQGLRLIYYSQIVNDFQKGDIAEGYSVSREKKESFPLTVTSAQKNPTAFYLCASSMTGGTGANVLTFGAGSRLTVL.

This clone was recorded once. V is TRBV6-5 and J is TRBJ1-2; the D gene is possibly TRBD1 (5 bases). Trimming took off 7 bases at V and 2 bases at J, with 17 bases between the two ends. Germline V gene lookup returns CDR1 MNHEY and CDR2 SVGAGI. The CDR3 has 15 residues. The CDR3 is CASTISGRANYGYTF. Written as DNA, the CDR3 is TGTGCCAGCACCATCTCAGGGAGGGCCAACTATGGCTACACCTTC.